This T cell receptor beta chain came from a study of OX40 agonist ivuxolimab in advanced cancers. Study as a whole: The group had a mean age of roughly 65 years, ranged from roughly 23 to 79, and was 82.7% male. Patients with prior anti-PD-1, anti-PD-L1 or anti-CTLA-4 therapy were eligible; about 40% had some. Overall study findings and caveats: Some nonresponders also had low normalized T-cell clonal expansion.

Worth noting for this clone: Antigen specificity is unknown.

TCRdb's copy holds only in-frame clones and misses some; the assay was immunoSEQ multiplex PCR. The sample yields 45,000 or so clones, roughly 82% seen once. The CDR3 has 13 amino acids. The germline CDR1 and CDR2 sequences are PRHDT and FYEKMQ (reference sequence). The germline V and J ends were trimmed by 8 bases and 4 bases, with 12 bases remaining between them. The sequence derives from an adult with an advanced solid tumor such as melanoma, head and neck, liver or kidney cancer. This chain joins TRBV13 and TRBJ2-1; D is perhaps TRBD1 or TRBD2 (6 bases each). Sequenced here: CD4+ or CD8+ T cells sorted from blood, sampled in a trial of the OX40 agonist ivuxolimab. The CDR3 spells CASWGAGYNEQFF. DNA for the CDR3: TGTGCCAGCTGGGGGGCGGGGTACAATGAGCAGTTCTTC.